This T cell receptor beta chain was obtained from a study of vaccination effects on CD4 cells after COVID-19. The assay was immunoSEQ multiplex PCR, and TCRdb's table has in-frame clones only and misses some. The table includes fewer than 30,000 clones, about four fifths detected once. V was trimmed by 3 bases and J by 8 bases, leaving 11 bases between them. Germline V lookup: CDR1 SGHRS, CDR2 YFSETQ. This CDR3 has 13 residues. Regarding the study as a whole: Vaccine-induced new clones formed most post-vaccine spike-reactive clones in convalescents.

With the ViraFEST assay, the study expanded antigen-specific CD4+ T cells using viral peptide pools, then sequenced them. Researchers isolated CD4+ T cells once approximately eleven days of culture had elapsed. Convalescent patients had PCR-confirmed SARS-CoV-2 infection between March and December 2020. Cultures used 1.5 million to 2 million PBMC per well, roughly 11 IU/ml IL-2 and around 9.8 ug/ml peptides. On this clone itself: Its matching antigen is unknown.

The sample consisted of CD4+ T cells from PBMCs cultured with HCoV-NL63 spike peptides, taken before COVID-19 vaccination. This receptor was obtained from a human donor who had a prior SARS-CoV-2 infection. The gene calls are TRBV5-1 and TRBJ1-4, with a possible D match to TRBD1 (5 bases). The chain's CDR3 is CASSYGTGEKLFF. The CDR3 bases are TGCGCCAGCAGCTACGGGACTGGAGAAAAACTGTTTTTT.